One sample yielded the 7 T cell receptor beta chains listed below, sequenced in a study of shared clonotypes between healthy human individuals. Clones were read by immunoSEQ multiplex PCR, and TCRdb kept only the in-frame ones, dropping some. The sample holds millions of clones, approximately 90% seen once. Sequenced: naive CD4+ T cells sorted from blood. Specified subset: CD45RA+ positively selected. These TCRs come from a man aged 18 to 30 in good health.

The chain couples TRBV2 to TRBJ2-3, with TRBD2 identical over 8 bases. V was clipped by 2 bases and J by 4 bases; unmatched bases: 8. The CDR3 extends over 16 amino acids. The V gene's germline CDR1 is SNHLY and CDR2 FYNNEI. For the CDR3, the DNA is TGTGCCAGCAGTGAACAAGCGGGAGTGAGGTCAGATACGCAGTATTTT. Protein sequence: CASSEQAGVRSDTQYF.

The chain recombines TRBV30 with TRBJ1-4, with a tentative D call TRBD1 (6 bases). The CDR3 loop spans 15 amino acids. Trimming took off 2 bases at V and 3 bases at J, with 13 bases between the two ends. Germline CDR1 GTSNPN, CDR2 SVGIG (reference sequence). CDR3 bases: TGTGCCTGGAGTTCCACCGGGGGGCCTAATGAAAAACTGTTTTTT. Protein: CAWSSTGGPNEKLFF. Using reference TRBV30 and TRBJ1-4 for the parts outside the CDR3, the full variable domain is SQTIHQWPATLVQPVGSPLSLECTVEGTSNPNLYWYRQAAGRGLQLLFYSVGIGQISSEVPQNLSASRPQDRQFILSSKKLLLSDSGFYLCAWSSTGGPNEKLFFGSGTQLSVL.

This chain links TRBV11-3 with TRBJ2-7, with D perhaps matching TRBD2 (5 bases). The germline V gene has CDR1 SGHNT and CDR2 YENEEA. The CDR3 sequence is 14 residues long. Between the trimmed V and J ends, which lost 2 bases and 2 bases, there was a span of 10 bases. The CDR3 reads CASSLRSGAYEQYF. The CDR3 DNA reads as TGTGCCAGCAGCTTAAGGAGCGGAGCCTACGAGCAGTACTTC. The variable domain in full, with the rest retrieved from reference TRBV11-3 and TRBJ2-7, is EAGVVQSPRYKIIEKKQPVAFWCNPISGHNTLYWYLQNLGQGPELLIRYENEEAVDDSQLPKDRFSAERLKGVDSTLKIQPAELGDSAVYLCASSLRSGAYEQYFGPGTRLTVT.

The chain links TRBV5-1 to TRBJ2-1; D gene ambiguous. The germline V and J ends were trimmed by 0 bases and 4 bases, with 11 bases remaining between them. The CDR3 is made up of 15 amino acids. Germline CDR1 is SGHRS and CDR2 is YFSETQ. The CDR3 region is CASSLGTTRYNEQFF. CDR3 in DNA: TGCGCCAGCAGCTTGGGTACTACCCGATACAATGAGCAGTTCTTC.

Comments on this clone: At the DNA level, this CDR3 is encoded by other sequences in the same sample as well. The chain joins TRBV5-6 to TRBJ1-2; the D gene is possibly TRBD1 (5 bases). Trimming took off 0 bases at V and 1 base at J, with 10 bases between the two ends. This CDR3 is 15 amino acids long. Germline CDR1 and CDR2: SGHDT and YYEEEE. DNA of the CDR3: TGTGCCAGCAGCTTGGGGCAGGGAGGTAACTATGGCTACACCTTC. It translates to CASSLGQGGNYGYTF.

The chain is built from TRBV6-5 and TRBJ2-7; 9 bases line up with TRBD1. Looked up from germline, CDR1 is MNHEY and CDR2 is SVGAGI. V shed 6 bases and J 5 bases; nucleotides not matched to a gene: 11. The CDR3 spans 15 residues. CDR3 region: CASRYSGTGINEQYF. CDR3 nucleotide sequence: TGTGCCAGCAGGTATTCCGGGACAGGGATTAACGAGCAGTACTTC.

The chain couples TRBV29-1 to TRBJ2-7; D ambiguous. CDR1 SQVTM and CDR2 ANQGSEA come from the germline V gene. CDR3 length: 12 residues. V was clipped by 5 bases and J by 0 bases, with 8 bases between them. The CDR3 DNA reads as TGCAGCGTTTGGACGGCCTCCTACGAGCAGTACTTC. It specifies CSVWTASYEQYF.